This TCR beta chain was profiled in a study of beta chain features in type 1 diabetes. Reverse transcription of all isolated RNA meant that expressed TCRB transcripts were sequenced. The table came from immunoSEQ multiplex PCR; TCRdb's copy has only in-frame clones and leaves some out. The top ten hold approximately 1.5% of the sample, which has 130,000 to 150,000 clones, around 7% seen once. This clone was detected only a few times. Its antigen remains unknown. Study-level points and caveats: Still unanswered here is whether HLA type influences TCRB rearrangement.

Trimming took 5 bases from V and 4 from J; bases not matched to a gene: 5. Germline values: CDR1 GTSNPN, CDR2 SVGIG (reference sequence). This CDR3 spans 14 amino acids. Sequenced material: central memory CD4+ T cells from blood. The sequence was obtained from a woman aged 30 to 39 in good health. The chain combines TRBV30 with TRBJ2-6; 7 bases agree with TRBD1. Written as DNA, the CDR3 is TGTGCCTGGGACACAGGGGTCGGGGCCAACGTCCTGACTTTC. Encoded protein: CAWDTGVGANVLTF.